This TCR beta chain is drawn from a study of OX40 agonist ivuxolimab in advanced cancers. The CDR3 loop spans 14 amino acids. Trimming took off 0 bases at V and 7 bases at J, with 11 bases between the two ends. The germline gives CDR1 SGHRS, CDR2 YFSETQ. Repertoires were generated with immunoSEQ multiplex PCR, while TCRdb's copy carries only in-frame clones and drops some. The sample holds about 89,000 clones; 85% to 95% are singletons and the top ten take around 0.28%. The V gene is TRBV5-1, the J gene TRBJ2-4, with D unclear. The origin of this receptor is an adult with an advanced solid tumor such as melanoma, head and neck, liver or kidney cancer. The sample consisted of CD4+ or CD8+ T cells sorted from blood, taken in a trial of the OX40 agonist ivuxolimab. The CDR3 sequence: CASSLDGLGNIQYF. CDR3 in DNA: TGCGCCAGCAGCTTGGATGGGTTGGGGAACATTCAGTACTTC.